This record concerns one T cell receptor (beta chain) sequence. What it binds is not known. Treatment described: some 20 received Ad26.COV2.S at low or high dose, single or two shots; 5 received placebo; per-sample allocation not given. Samples were taken on day 63 after the first vaccine or placebo injection. This person who donated was an adult of 18-55 years in Boston. The protocol was immunoSEQ multiplex PCR, while the TCRdb copy is restricted to in-frame clones and leaves out a portion. The table has about 500,000 clones, about 88% seen once. The CDR3 covers 15 residues. Germline trimming cut 4 bases from V and 2 bases from J; bases unmatched to any gene: 3. CDR1 LNHNV and CDR2 YYDKDF come from the germline V gene (reference sequence). This sample is drawn from a study of Ad26.COV2.S vaccination and SARS-CoV-2 variants. Study-level points and caveats: Researchers reported similar non-spike TCR breadth in vaccine and placebo recipients.

The receptor was derived from a person aged 18-60 years who received the Ad26.COV2.S COVID-19 vaccine or a placebo. Sequenced here: peripheral blood, sampled in a trial of Ad26.COV2.S vaccine versus placebo. The V gene is TRBV15, the J gene TRBJ2-7, with 12 bases aligning to TRBD2. This chain's CDR3 is CATSNRLAGAYEQYF. The CDR3 bases are TGTGCCACCAGCAACCGACTAGCGGGAGCCTACGAGCAGTACTTC.